This passage covers 27 T cell receptor beta chains from one sample sequenced in a study of identifying expanded T cells in peripheral blood. Profiling relied on immunoSEQ multiplex PCR, and the TCRdb table lists in-frame clones only, not all of them. The sample lists approximately 90,000 clones; around 87% were seen once. Sequenced sample: blood. The receptors derive from a person aged 18 to 69 in good health.

The chain employs TRBV6-6 and TRBJ1-1, with 7 nucleotides matching TRBD1. The germline V gene has CDR1 MNHNY and CDR2 SVGAGI (reference sequence). The ends lost 5 bases at V and 10 bases at J; junction bases unmatched: 10. This CDR3 has 13 residues. In DNA form, the CDR3 reads TGTGCCAGCAGTAACCAGGGGGAGGGGGTAGCTTTCTTT. Its translation is CASSNQGEGVAFF.

CDR3 loop: CASSQRHMVPEIRYGYTF. The CDR3 nucleotides read TGTGCCAGCAGCCAACGACACATGGTTCCCGAAATCCGCTATGGCTACACCTTC. V usage is TRBV14 and J usage is TRBJ1-2; D remains ambiguous. This CDR3 is built from 18 residues. Deletions cut 2 bases from V and 4 bases from J, with 23 bases between. CDR1 SGHDN and CDR2 FVKESK come from the germline V gene.

This chain connects TRBV15 to TRBJ2-5; no clear D gene. Judging by the DNA end, TRBJ2-7 fits better; the J call may be wrong. Per the germline V gene, CDR1 is LNHNV and CDR2 is YYDKDF (reference sequence). The CDR3 is 12 residues long. The CDR3 coding sequence is TGTGCCACCAGCAGTATAGGGTACGAGCAGTACTTC. It translates to CATSSIGYEQYF.

The rearrangement joins TRBV2 to TRBJ2-6; D is perhaps TRBD1 or TRBD2 (5 bases each). The CDR3 loop spans 14 amino acids. CDR1 and CDR2 from the germline V gene are SNHLY and FYNNEI. Trimming removed 5 bases from V and 2 bases from J, with 7 bases in between. Here the CDR3 reads CASSKGPGANVLTF. The CDR3 bases are TGTGCCAGCAGTAAGGGACCTGGGGCCAACGTCCTGACTTTC.

The CDR3 DNA is TGTGCCAGCAGCTCGCCCGGGACGGCCGAGCAGTACTTC. The encoded protein is CASSSPGTAEQYF. J is TRBJ2-7 and V is TRBV7-9; either TRBD1 or TRBD2 may fit D (5 bases each). V was clipped by 4 bases and J by 6 bases, with 13 bases between them. CDR3 length: 13 amino acids. CDR1 SEHNR and CDR2 FQNEAQ come from the germline V gene (reference sequence).

The chain couples TRBV5-1 to TRBJ2-5; D is uncertain. V was clipped by 6 bases and J by 3 bases, with 15 bases between them. Germline V CDR1 and CDR2: SGHRS, YFSETQ. The CDR3 spans 14 residues. As DNA, the CDR3 is TGCGCCAGCAAAAGGCCTGGTTTGGAAGAGACCCAGTACTTC. This sequence encodes CASKRPGLEETQYF.

This clone was counted between two and nine times. The rearrangement joins TRBV19 to TRBJ1-6; a weak D match, TRBD1 (6 bases). Germline-derived CDR1 and CDR2 are LNHDA and SQIVND (reference sequence). Between the trimmed V and J ends, which lost 8 bases and 7 bases, there was a span of 24 bases. The CDR3 totals 17 residues. CDR3 in amino acids: CASSVGGTNLMNSPLHF. As DNA, the CDR3 is TGTGCCAGTTCCGTGGGAGGGACAAACCTCATGAATTCACCCCTCCACTTT.

The rearrangement links TRBV19 to TRBJ1-1; maybe TRBD1 (5 bases). This CDR3 has 18 amino acids. The germline V gene has CDR1 LNHDA and CDR2 SQIVND (reference sequence). V lost 4 bases to trimming and J lost 0 bases, with 21 bases between them. In nucleotides, the CDR3 is TGTGCCAGTAGTACGTACAAGCGGCGGGGGAGTATGAACACTGAAGCTTTCTTT. It translates to CASSTYKRRGSMNTEAFF.

The chain is built from TRBV2 and TRBJ1-4, with D unresolved. This CDR3 spans 14 amino acids. The V gene's germline CDR1 is SNHLY and CDR2 FYNNEI. The V end was cut by 4 bases, the J end by 8 bases, with 14 bases between. The CDR3: CASSGNLVREKLFF. The CDR3, as DNA: TGTGCCAGCAGTGGAAACCTAGTAAGGGAAAAACTGTTTTTT.

The V and J genes are TRBV19 and TRBJ1-2, with TRBD1 identical over 10 bases. V lost 10 bases to trimming and J lost 4 bases; unmatched junction nucleotides: 12. Germline V lookup: CDR1 LNHDA, CDR2 SQIVND (reference sequence). This CDR3 contains 15 residues. The CDR3 sequence is CATLQTGGNLYGYTF. CDR3 nucleotide sequence: TGTGCCACTCTTCAGACAGGGGGCAACCTCTATGGCTACACCTTC.

This clone was recorded only once. The chain couples TRBV4-3 to TRBJ1-2; tentatively, D is TRBD1 (5 bases). The germline CDR1 and CDR2 sequences are LGHNA and YSLEER. V lost 3 bases and J lost 1, with 15 bases in between. The CDR3 runs to 16 residues. CDR3 sequence: CASSHGQGRDNYGYTF. CDR3 nucleotides: TGCGCCAGCAGCCACGGGCAGGGTCGGGATAACTATGGCTACACCTTC.

CDR3 loop: CASSLEWRNTIYF. CDR3 nucleotides: TGTGCCAGCAGCTTAGAGTGGCGAAACACCATATATTTT. This chain connects TRBV7-6 to TRBJ1-3; D remains unclear. The germline CDR1 and CDR2 sequences are SGHVS and FNYEAQ. This CDR3 has 13 amino acids. Trimming cost V 1 base and J 5 bases, with 6 bases left between them.

This clone appeared a few times. This sequence joins TRBV19 and TRBJ1-1, with TRBD1 matching 9 bases. The germline V gene has CDR1 LNHDA and CDR2 SQIVND (reference sequence). The CDR3 covers 15 residues. J lost 11 bases, V lost 4 bases, and 14 bases had no gene match. Here the CDR3 reads CASSNPYRGRMQAFF. DNA for the CDR3: TGTGCCAGTAGTAACCCCTACAGGGGGCGGATGCAGGCTTTCTTT.

J is TRBJ2-7 and V is TRBV30; D tentatively reads TRBD1 or TRBD2 (6 bases each). Germline CDR1 is GTSNPN and CDR2 is SVGIG (reference sequence). The CDR3 length is 12 residues. V lost 2 bases, J lost 6 bases, and 11 bases lay in between. CDR3 coding DNA: TGTGCCTGGAGTAATCGGGGGCCCGAGCAGTACTTC. Its protein product is CAWSNRGPEQYF.

The chain combines TRBV2 with TRBJ2-5; D is unresolved. Germline CDR1 SNHLY, CDR2 FYNNEI. Trimming pared 6 bases from V and 5 bases from J, leaving 10 bases between. This CDR3 has 12 amino acids. The CDR3, as DNA: TGTGCCAGCAGGGAGCAAAGCGAGACCCAGTACTTC. Its translation: CASREQSETQYF.

V usage is TRBV5-5 and J usage is TRBJ1-4; a possible D gene is TRBD1 (6 bases). V was pared by 4 bases and J by 3 bases, with 16 bases between. CDR1 is SGHKS, CDR2 YYEKEE, per germline (reference sequence). This CDR3 contains 16 residues. CDR3 nucleotide sequence: TGTGCCAGCAGCCGCACAGGGATCGGGGCTAATGAAAAACTGTTTTTT. It translates to CASSRTGIGANEKLFF.

The chain is built from TRBV5-6 and TRBJ2-1; 7 positions match TRBD2. There are 16 residues in the CDR3. V lost 0 bases to trimming and J lost 2 bases; unmatched junction nucleotides: 5. CDR1 is SGHDT and CDR2 is YYEEEE in the germline V gene. This chain's CDR3 is CASSLVSRGTYNEQFF. The DNA of the CDR3 is TGTGCCAGCAGCTTGGTCTCGCGGGGGACCTACAATGAGCAGTTCTTC. Based on the CDR3 plus reference TRBV5-6 and TRBJ2-1, the full variable domain is DAGVTQSPTHLIKTRGQQVTLRCSPKSGHDTVSWYQQALGQGPQFIFQYYEEEERQRGNFPDRFSGHQFPNYSSELNVNALLLGDSALYLCASSLVSRGTYNEQFFGPGTRLTVL.

The CDR3 loop is CASSQYAHRVSTDTQYF. CDR3 in DNA: TGCGCCAGCAGCCAATACGCACACAGGGTAAGCACAGATACGCAGTATTTT. The chain uses TRBV4-1 and TRBJ2-3; possibly TRBD1 for D (6 bases). V was pared by 2 bases and J by 0 bases, with 15 bases between. Germline values: CDR1 MGHRA, CDR2 YSYEKL. The CDR3 has 17 amino acids.

J is TRBJ2-7 and V is TRBV7-9; the D is unclear. The germline V gene has CDR1 SEHNR and CDR2 FQNEAQ (reference sequence). With 2 bases removed from V and 5 bases from J, the gap between germline ends came to 13 bases. The CDR3 extends over 14 amino acids. The chain's CDR3 is CASSLPGRPHEQYF. DNA for the CDR3: TGTGCCAGCAGCTTACCCGGACGACCTCACGAGCAGTACTTC.

The chain is built from TRBV7-2 and TRBJ2-5; weak D call: TRBD1 (6 bases). The CDR3 length is 14 residues. Trimming stripped 3 bases from V and 1 base from J, with 9 bases between. The germline gives CDR1 SGHTA, CDR2 FQGNSA. The chain's CDR3 is CASSFQDSQETQYF. CDR3 nucleotide sequence: TGTGCCAGCAGCTTTCAGGACAGCCAAGAGACCCAGTACTTC.

This chain uses TRBV5-4 with TRBJ2-7; 8 bases line up with TRBD1. This CDR3 spans 13 amino acids. Trimming took 0 bases from V and 5 from J; bases not matched to a gene: 1. Looked up from germline, CDR1 is SGHNT and CDR2 is YYREEE (reference sequence). The CDR3 here is CASSLVTGDEQYF. Written as DNA, the CDR3 is TGTGCCAGCAGCTTGGTGACAGGGGACGAGCAGTACTTC.

This clone has only a few counts. The chain recombines TRBV2 with TRBJ1-6, with TRBD1 as a possible D gene (5 bases). Looked up from germline, CDR1 is SNHLY and CDR2 is FYNNEI. This CDR3 has 12 residues. Trimming took off 5 bases at V and 14 bases at J, with 13 bases between the two ends. The CDR3 protein is CASSLIPDTLHF. The DNA of the CDR3 is TGTGCCAGCAGTCTAATTCCGGACACCCTCCACTTT.

The J gene is TRBJ2-5, the V gene TRBV5-6; D unclear. From germline, CDR1 is SGHDT and CDR2 YYEEEE. V lost 2 bases and J 5 bases, leaving 10 bases between the germline ends. This CDR3 spans 13 amino acids. The CDR3 sequence is CASSFDGEETQYF. The CDR3 DNA reads as TGTGCCAGCAGCTTCGACGGAGAGGAGACCCAGTACTTC.

This sequence joins TRBV5-1 and TRBJ2-5; TRBD2 aligns across 14 bases. The J segment lost 7 bases and the V segment lost 4 bases, leaving 3 bases of the junction unmatched. CDR3 size: 14 residues. Germline-derived CDR1 and CDR2 are SGHRS and YFSETQ. CDR3 region: CASSIGTSGGTQYF. CDR3 nucleotide sequence: TGCGCCAGCAGCATTGGGACTAGCGGGGGGACCCAGTACTTC.

V usage is TRBV13 and J usage is TRBJ1-2; D gene uncertain. Germline CDR1 reads PRHDT; CDR2 reads FYEKMQ (reference sequence). The CDR3 runs to 15 residues. Trimming left V 5 bases short and J 8 bases short, with 21 bases between. The CDR3 region has the DNA TGTGCCAGCAGCCTAACCGGGCCGCGCAATGGGGGCTACACCTTC. The encoded protein is CASSLTGPRNGGYTF.

The rearrangement joins TRBV23-1 to TRBJ1-5; TRBD1 might be the D (5 bases). TRBV23-1 is an ORF, and what it does is uncertain. The ends were cut back, 4 bases at V and 3 bases at J, with 19 bases in the middle. There are 17 residues in the CDR3. This chain's CDR3 is CASSLTYPGQVNQPQHF. CDR3 DNA: TGCGCCAGCAGTCTCACCTACCCGGGGCAGGTCAATCAGCCCCAGCATTTT.

The chain employs TRBV19 and TRBJ1-2, with a weak D call TRBD1 (5 bases). This CDR3 is 15 amino acids long. The germline CDR1 and CDR2 sequences are LNHDA and SQIVND (reference sequence). V lost 4 bases to trimming and J lost 4 bases, with 16 bases between them. The DNA for the CDR3 is TGTGCCAGTAGTACCACCTCCGGGACGGCCTATGGCTACACCTTC. It is translated as CASSTTSGTAYGYTF.